A single sample is the source of the 10 T cell receptor beta chains below, sequenced in a study of PD-1 blockade in mismatch repair-deficient tumors. Assay: immunoSEQ multiplex PCR; the TCRdb copy retains only in-frame clones and omits some. The repertoire holds around 130,000 clones, with about 88% as singletons. Specimen: peripheral blood, collected about 17 months after starting pembrolizumab. These receptor sequences come from an adult with mismatch repair-deficient cancer.

The chain uses TRBV19 and TRBJ2-1; D may correspond to TRBD1 or TRBD2 (5 bases each). Germline lookup yields CDR1 LNHDA and CDR2 SQIVND (reference sequence). The CDR3 totals 16 residues. Trimming took 1 base from V and 7 from J, leaving 17 bases between them. CDR3: CASSIARRMGVNEQFF. The CDR3 DNA is TGTGCCAGTAGTATAGCCCGCCGCATGGGGGTGAATGAGCAGTTCTTC.

CDR3 in amino acids: CSASPGTAWYF. The CDR3 bases are TGCAGTGCTAGCCCAGGGACCGCCTGGTATTTT. V gene TRBV20-1 combines with J gene TRBJ2-3, with D possibly called TRBD1 or TRBD2 (5 bases each). CDR3 size: 11 residues. Between the trimmed V and J ends, which lost 3 bases and 14 bases, there was a span of 15 bases. Looked up from germline, CDR1 is DFQATT and CDR2 is SNEGSKA (reference sequence).

A single count supports this clone. The gene calls are TRBV29-1 and TRBJ2-3; the match to TRBD1 covers 7 bases. The CDR3 sequence is 15 residues long. V trimming: 6 bases; J trimming: 0 bases; junction bases outside the gene matches: 9. CDR1 is SQVTM, CDR2 ANQGSEA, per germline. The CDR3 spells CSVTRTGASTDTQYF. As DNA, the CDR3 is TGCAGCGTCACCCGGACAGGAGCTAGCACAGATACGCAGTATTTT.

This clone was recorded only once. In DNA, the CDR3 is TGTGCCAGCAGCAGGGACAGCTTACAAGAGACCCAGTACTTC. Protein sequence: CASSRDSLQETQYF. The V and J genes are TRBV6-6 and TRBJ2-5, with 7 bases identical to TRBD1. The junction had 6 bases not matched to a gene; V was cut back by 6 bases and J by 2 bases. Germline CDR1 is MNHNY and CDR2 is SVGAGI (reference sequence). The CDR3 sequence is 14 residues long.

The chain employs TRBV10-3 and TRBJ1-1; D gene ambiguous. CDR1 and CDR2 from the germline V gene are ENHRY and SYGVKD. The CDR3 contains 13 residues. Trimming removed 4 bases from V and 1 base from J, with 7 bases in between. CDR3 protein: CAISGVRNTEAFF. In DNA form, the CDR3 reads TGTGCCATCAGTGGAGTGCGGAACACTGAAGCTTTCTTT.

The V gene is TRBV13, the J gene TRBJ2-7; D is possibly TRBD2 (5 bases). V was pared by 3 bases and J by 6 bases, with 9 bases between. Germline V CDR1 and CDR2: PRHDT, FYEKMQ (reference sequence). This CDR3 has 12 amino acids. The CDR3 loop reads CASSFERGEQYF. The CDR3 bases are TGTGCCAGCAGCTTCGAACGGGGCGAGCAGTACTTC.

The rearrangement uses TRBV5-1 and TRBJ2-1; D is unclear. CDR1 is SGHRS, CDR2 YFSETQ, per germline. The V end was cut by 5 bases, the J end by 9 bases, with 12 bases between. The length of the CDR3 is 12 residues. The CDR3 sequence is CASRPDQGEQFF. Written as DNA, the CDR3 is TGCGCCAGCAGACCGGACCAAGGTGAGCAGTTCTTC.

The genes are TRBV6-5 and TRBJ2-6; D not resolved. V was clipped by 0 bases and J by 0 bases, with 6 bases between them. CDR1 is MNHEY, CDR2 SVGAGI, per germline. The CDR3 is 16 amino acids. CDR3 coding DNA: TGTGCCAGCAGTTACTCGTGGAGCTCTGGGGCCAACGTCCTGACTTTC. Translation: CASSYSWSSGANVLTF.

J is TRBJ1-2 and V is TRBV2, with unresolved D. Looked up from germline, CDR1 is SNHLY and CDR2 is FYNNEI. The CDR3 has 14 residues. Trimming shortened V by 4 bases and J by 1 base, and 10 bases separated the two germline ends. The CDR3 region has the DNA TGTGCCAGCAGTGTGGGCGGAGATAACTATGGCTACACCTTC. Translating gives CASSVGGDNYGYTF.

This chain connects TRBV5-1 to TRBJ2-1; D is ambiguous. The germline V gene encodes CDR1 SGHRS and CDR2 YFSETQ. The CDR3 length is 12 residues. The V gene lost 4 bases and the J gene lost 0 bases, with 2 bases spanning the gap. The CDR3 reads CASSISYNEQFF. As DNA, the CDR3 is TGCGCCAGCAGCATCTCCTACAATGAGCAGTTCTTC.